This is a list of T cell receptor beta chains from one sample in a study of T-cell reconstitution after alpha-beta-depleted transplantation in children. TCRdb re-called the PCR reads with MiXCR, one entry per CDR3 protein. The sample includes more than 250,000 distinct CDR3 sequences, about 10% of them seen just once. The starting material was PBMCs from the stem cell graft donor, obtained from the stem cell graft. The source is a human donor who donated a stem cell graft to a child with SCID. Each CDR3 is given with its conserved first and last residue. D genes are given only for firm matches. Only part of the rows carry a size: once, few, many, or a class if the clone is expanded.

TRBJ2-2,few,-,TRBV7-8,CASSLAGRAVSSGGELFF,TGTGCCAGCAGCTTAGCAGGTCGGGCGGTCTCCTCAGGTGGGGAGCTGTTTTTT
TRBJ1-2,many,-,TRBV24-1,CATSAPSPCYGYTF,TGTGCCACCAGTGCCCCTTCTCCCTGCTATGGCTACACCTTC
TRBJ2-7,many,TRBD1,TRBV12-3/TRBV12-4,CASSSTGGPTYEQYF,TGTGCCAGCAGTTCGACAGGGGGCCCGACCTACGAGCAGTACTTC
TRBJ2-2,-,TRBD1,TRBV5-5,CASSSRTGGSGELFF,TGTGCCAGCAGCTCACGGACAGGGGGTTCCGGGGAGCTGTTTTTT
TRBJ2-5,few,TRBD1,TRBV24-1,CATSEGTAGSGETQYF,TGTGCCACCAGTGAAGGGACAGCTGGGTCCGGAGAGACCCAGTACTTC
TRBJ1-4,few,-,TRBV5-6,CASRTEGGNEKLFF,TGTGCCAGCAGAACCGAGGGTGGTAATGAAAAACTGTTTTTT
TRBJ2-3,many,-,TRBV27,CASSLWGADTQYF,TGTGCCAGCAGTTTATGGGGGGCAGATACGCAGTATTTT
TRBJ2-3,-,TRBD2,TRBV27,CASSPTRGTSGGGTQYF,TGTGCCAGCAGTCCCACCCGAGGGACTAGCGGGGGAGGTACGCAGTATTTT
TRBJ2-4,few,TRBD2,TRBV9,CASSVGGGTKNIQYF,TGTGCCAGCAGCGTGGGGGGGGGGACCAAAAACATTCAGTACTTC
TRBJ2-3,few,-,TRBV4-2,CASSQEGLRGLSTDTQYF,TGTGCCAGCAGCCAAGAGGGTTTGAGGGGCCTTAGCACAGATACGCAGTATTTT
TRBJ2-3,many,-,TRBV19,CASSGQSTDTQYF,TGTGCCAGTAGCGGACAGAGCACAGATACGCAGTATTTT
TRBJ2-1,-,TRBD1,TRBV6-1,CASSKGGQAYNEQFF,TGTGCCAGCTCCAAAGGGGGACAGGCCTACAATGAGCAGTTCTTC
TRBJ2-2,-,-,TRBV6-1,CASKKGSRDTGELFF,TGTGCCAGCAAAAAGGGATCTCGGGACACCGGGGAGCTGTTTTTT
TRBJ2-2,many,-,TRBV29-1,CSVGGGQLTGELFF,TGCAGCGTCGGAGGGGGGCAGCTAACCGGGGAGCTGTTTTTT
TRBJ2-7,-,TRBD1,TRBV12-3/TRBV12-4,CASSPRQGVGEQYF,TGTGCCAGCAGTCCCCGACAGGGTGTGGGCGAGCAGTACTTC
TRBJ2-3,-,-,TRBV12-5,CASGLVLRSSTDTQYF,TGTGCTAGTGGTTTGGTCCTTAGGTCTAGCACAGATACGCAGTATTTT
TRBJ2-2,-,TRBD2,TRBV5-1,CASSPGGTYTGELFF,TGCGCCAGCAGCCCCGGGGGGACTTACACCGGGGAGCTGTTTTTT
TRBJ1-2,-,-,TRBV4-1,CASSQLGQGTNYGYTF,TGCGCCAGCAGCCAATTGGGCCAGGGGACTAACTATGGCTACACCTTC
TRBJ1-6,many,-,TRBV10-1,CASSAGSNSPLHF,TGCGCCAGCAGTGCAGGGTCTAATTCACCCCTCCACTTT
TRBJ2-2,many,-,TRBV5-1,CASSRAPGANTGELFF,TGCGCCAGCAGCCGCGCCCCCGGGGCAAACACCGGGGAGCTGTTTTTT
TRBJ1-6,-,-,TRBV15,CATSRAGEGSPLHF,TGTGCCACCAGCAGAGCGGGGGAGGGTTCACCCCTCCACTTT
TRBJ1-5,few,-,TRBV2,CASSAGPVYQPQHF,TGTGCCAGCAGTGCCGGCCCGGTTTATCAGCCCCAGCATTTT
TRBJ2-4,few,-,TRBV9,CASSVDVGTYNIQYF,TGTGCCAGCAGCGTAGATGTTGGGACCTACAACATTCAGTACTTC
TRBJ1-1,many,-,TRBV6-1,CASSTGLRNTEAFF,TGTGCCAGCAGTACAGGGTTGAGGAACACTGAAGCTTTCTTT
TRBJ2-2,-,-,TRBV29-1,CSVAYRALTGELFF,TGCAGCGTCGCATACAGGGCGCTCACCGGGGAGCTGTTTTTT
TRBJ2-5,-,TRBD1,TRBV28,CAFSLAFWGKTGEGGTQYF,TGTGCCTTCAGTTTAGCCTTCTGGGGTAAAACAGGGGAAGGAGGGACCCAGTACTTC
TRBJ2-5,once,TRBD2,TRBV28,CASSLPPLLAGWYQETQYF,TGTGCCAGCAGTTTACCCCCTCTGCTAGCGGGGTGGTACCAAGAGACCCAGTACTTC
TRBJ1-2,-,TRBD1,TRBV24-1,CATSDPGQSYGYTF,TGTGCCACCAGTGACCCGGGACAGAGCTATGGCTACACCTTC
TRBJ2-2,-,TRBD2,TRBV5-4,CASSGRGGPDGELFF,TGTGCCAGCAGCGGGCGGGGGGGCCCTGACGGGGAGCTGTTTTTT
TRBJ1-1,many,TRBD1,TRBV3-1,CASSPGTGEAFF,TGTGCCAGCAGCCCTGGGACAGGGGAAGCTTTCTTT
TRBJ2-1,many,-,TRBV5-1,CASSLVTRNDNEQFF,TGCGCCAGCAGCTTAGTAACGAGGAATGACAATGAGCAGTTCTTC
TRBJ2-5,many,TRBD2,TRBV3-1,CASSQEGTSGGRGTQYF,TGTGCCAGCAGCCAAGAGGGAACTAGCGGGGGGCGGGGTACCCAGTACTTC
TRBJ2-3,few,-,TRBV7-9,CASRISTDTQYF,TGTGCCAGCAGGATATCCACAGATACGCAGTATTTT
TRBJ2-3,-,TRBD2,TRBV5-1,CASTASGTSLSDTQYF,TGCGCCAGCACCGCCTCCGGGACTAGCCTTTCGGATACGCAGTATTTT
TRBJ2-3,few,TRBD2,TRBV5-6,CASKRRAGGPYGDTQYF,TGTGCCAGCAAGAGGAGGGCGGGGGGGCCTTACGGAGATACGCAGTATTTT
TRBJ2-2,few,-,TRBV5-1,CASSPLASDGELFF,TGCGCCAGCAGCCCCCTAGCATCGGACGGGGAGCTGTTTTTT
TRBJ2-1,-,-,TRBV5-1,CASSLMSGVNSYNEQFF,TGCGCCAGCAGCTTGATGTCAGGGGTGAACTCCTACAATGAGCAGTTCTTC
TRBJ2-1,many,-,TRBV12-3/TRBV12-4,CASSPQGGEQFF,TGTGCCAGCAGTCCGCAGGGTGGCGAGCAGTTCTTC
TRBJ1-5,few,-,TRBV27,CASSLSAGLNQPQHF,TGTGCCAGCAGTTTATCGGCAGGGCTAAATCAGCCCCAGCATTTT
TRBJ1-1,-,TRBD1,TRBV7-9,CASSVTGVLDTEAFF,TGTGCCAGCAGCGTAACAGGGGTTCTTGACACTGAAGCTTTCTTT
TRBJ2-6,-,-,TRBV5-6,CASTLGRSGANVLTF,TGTGCCAGCACCCTAGGTCGCTCTGGGGCCAACGTCCTGACTTTC
TRBJ2-3,-,TRBD2,TRBV15,CATTNRRGGTDTQYF,TGTGCCACCACCAACCGGCGGGGGGGCACAGATACGCAGTATTTT
TRBJ1-2,-,-,TRBV3-1,CASSQEVGQPNYGYTF,TGTGCCAGCAGCCAAGAGGTTGGCCAGCCGAACTATGGCTACACCTTC
TRBJ2-7,few,-,TRBV4-1,CASSQGSGYEQYF,TGCGCCAGCAGCCAAGGGTCGGGTTACGAGCAGTACTTC
TRBJ2-1,-,-,TRBV12-3/TRBV12-4,CASSLNLGISYNEQFF,TGTGCCAGCAGTTTAAATTTAGGGATCTCCTACAATGAGCAGTTCTTC
TRBJ1-4,few,TRBD1,TRBV6-5,CASSGTGSYNEKLFF,TGTGCCAGCAGCGGGACAGGGTCATATAATGAAAAACTGTTTTTT
TRBJ1-1,-,TRBD1,TRBV5-1,CASSPGTGADEAFF,TGCGCCAGCAGCCCCGGGACAGGGGCCGATGAAGCTTTCTTT
TRBJ2-2,-,TRBD1,TRBV20-1,CSATWDRNTGELFF,TGCAGTGCTACCTGGGACAGGAACACCGGGGAGCTGTTTTTT
TRBJ2-7,-,-,TRBV6-5,CASSYLTGLEQYF,TGTGCCAGCAGTTACCTTACAGGGCTCGAGCAGTACTTC
TRBJ2-1,-,TRBD2,TRBV14,CASSQSGGAGNEQFF,TGTGCCAGCAGCCAAAGCGGGGGGGCCGGGAATGAGCAGTTCTTC
TRBJ1-3,few,-,TRBV7-9,CACTADGFSGNTIYF,TGTGCCTGCACAGCGGACGGTTTCTCTGGAAACACCATATATTTT
TRBJ2-5,few,-,TRBV3-1,CASSQFDRSRQETQYF,TGTGCCAGCAGCCAATTCGACAGGAGCCGCCAAGAGACCCAGTACTTC
TRBJ2-3,-,TRBD2,TRBV6-5,CASHTKRGPGTDTQYF,TGTGCCAGCCATACGAAGCGGGGGCCCGGCACAGATACGCAGTATTTT
TRBJ2-1,few,-,TRBV4-1,CASSQEETGNEQFF,TGCGCCAGCAGCCAAGAGGAAACCGGGAATGAGCAGTTCTTC
TRBJ2-7,few,TRBD1,TRBV29-1,CSSDRAWEQYF,TGCAGCTCAGACAGGGCCTGGGAGCAGTACTTC
TRBJ2-5,many,-,TRBV12-3/TRBV12-4,CASSLSPGSGETQYF,TGTGCCAGCAGTTTATCCCCAGGAAGTGGAGAGACCCAGTACTTC
TRBJ2-2,-,-,TRBV20-1,CSASNRGGANTGELFF,TGCAGTGCTAGTAACCGGGGAGGCGCGAACACCGGGGAGCTGTTTTTT
TRBJ1-6,-,-,TRBV5-1,CASRGGDVNSPLHF,TGCGCCAGCAGGGGTGGGGATGTGAATTCACCCCTCCACTTT
TRBJ2-1,few,TRBD2,TRBV20-1,CSADLAGQYNEQFF,TGCAGTGCGGACCTAGCGGGGCAATACAATGAGCAGTTCTTC
TRBJ2-7,few,TRBD2,TRBV4-2,CASSQARGAYEQYF,TGTGCCAGCAGCCAAGCCCGGGGGGCCTACGAGCAGTACTTC